This T cell receptor (beta chain) was sequenced during a study of blood T cell repertoires in COVID-19. On the study more broadly: COVID-19 samples collected from the United States, Italy and Spain covered acute and convalescent phases. Sample material is recorded as cDNA or gDNA derived from T cells, B-cell-depleted T cells, or PBMCs.

Study processing details: Reference gene primer amplification in the assay estimated nucleated cell counts. Sequenced by immunoSEQ multiplex PCR; TCRdb stores in-frame clones only, minus some. For V, J and clone size, that table is used; D and trimming come from the DNA. The sample consists of about 190,000 clones, nearly 90% of them appearing once. The receptor was derived from a woman in her 40s who had recovered from COVID-19. Sequenced input: peripheral blood.

The CDR3 nucleotides read TGTGCCTGGAGCGAACTTCGGGGTTTGGTGGAGCAGTACTTC. Translating gives CAWSELRGLVEQYF. This rearrangement joins TRBV30 to TRBJ2-7, with a tentative D call TRBD2 (5 bases). V shed 3 bases and J shed 7 bases, with 19 bases lying between them. CDR1 is GTSNPN, CDR2 SVGIG, per germline (reference sequence). This CDR3 contains 14 residues. The full variable domain, with the rest looked up from reference TRBV30 and TRBJ2-7, is SQTIHQWPATLVQPVGSPLSLECTVEGTSNPNLYWYRQAAGRGLQLLFYSVGIGQISSEVPQNLSASRPQDRQFILSSKKLLLSDSGFYLCAWSELRGLVEQYFGPGTRLTVT.